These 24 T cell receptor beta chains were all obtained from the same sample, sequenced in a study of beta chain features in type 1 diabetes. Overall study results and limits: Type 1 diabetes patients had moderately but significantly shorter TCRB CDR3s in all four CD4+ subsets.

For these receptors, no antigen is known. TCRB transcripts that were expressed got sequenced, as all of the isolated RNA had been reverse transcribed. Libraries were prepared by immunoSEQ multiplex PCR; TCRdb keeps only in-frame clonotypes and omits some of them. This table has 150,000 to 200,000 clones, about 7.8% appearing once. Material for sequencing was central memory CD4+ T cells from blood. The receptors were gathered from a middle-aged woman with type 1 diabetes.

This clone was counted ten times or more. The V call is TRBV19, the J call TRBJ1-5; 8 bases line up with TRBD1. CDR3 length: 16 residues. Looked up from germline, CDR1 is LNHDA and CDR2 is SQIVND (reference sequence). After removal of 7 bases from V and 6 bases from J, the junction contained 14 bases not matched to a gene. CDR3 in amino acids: CASKISAGGRGQPQHF. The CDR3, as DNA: TGTGCCAGTAAAATCAGCGCAGGGGGCCGAGGTCAGCCCCAGCATTTT.

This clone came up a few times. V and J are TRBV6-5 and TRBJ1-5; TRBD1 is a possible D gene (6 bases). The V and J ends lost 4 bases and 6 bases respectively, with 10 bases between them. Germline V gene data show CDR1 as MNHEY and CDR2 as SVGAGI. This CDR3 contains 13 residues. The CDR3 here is CASSLGAVQPQHF. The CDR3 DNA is TGTGCCAGCAGTTTGGGGGCCGTTCAGCCCCAGCATTTT.

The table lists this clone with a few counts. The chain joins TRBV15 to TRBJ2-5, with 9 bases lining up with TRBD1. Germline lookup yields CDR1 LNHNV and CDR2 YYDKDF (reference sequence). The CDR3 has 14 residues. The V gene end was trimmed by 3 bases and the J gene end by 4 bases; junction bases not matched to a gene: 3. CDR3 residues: CATSRTGGRETQYF. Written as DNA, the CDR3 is TGTGCCACCAGCAGGACAGGGGGGAGAGAGACCCAGTACTTC.

CDR3 bases: TGCAGTGCTAGTATCGGGGGGGGCTACACCTTC. Translated: CSASIGGGYTF. V usage is TRBV20-1 and J usage is TRBJ1-2, with D possibly TRBD1 on 5 matching bases. There are 11 residues in the CDR3. V was shortened by 3 bases and J by 8 bases, with 10 bases between the two germline ends. The germline V gene encodes CDR1 DFQATT and CDR2 SNEGSKA (reference sequence).

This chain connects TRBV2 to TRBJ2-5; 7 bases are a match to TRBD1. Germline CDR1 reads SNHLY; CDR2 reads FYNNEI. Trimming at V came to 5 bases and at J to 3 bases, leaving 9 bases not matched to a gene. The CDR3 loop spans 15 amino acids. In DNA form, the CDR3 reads TGTGCCAGCAGTAGACAACTCACAGGGGAAGAGACCCAGTACTTC. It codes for CASSRQLTGEETQYF.

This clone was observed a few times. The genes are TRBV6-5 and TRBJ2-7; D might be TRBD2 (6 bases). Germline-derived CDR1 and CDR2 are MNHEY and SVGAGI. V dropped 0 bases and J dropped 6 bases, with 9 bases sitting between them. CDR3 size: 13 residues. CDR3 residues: CASSYSGLVEQYF. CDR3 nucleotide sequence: TGTGCCAGCAGTTACTCGGGACTCGTCGAGCAGTACTTC.

The CDR3: CASSSTGEATEAFF. The CDR3 nucleotides read TGTGCCAGCAGCTCGACAGGGGAGGCCACTGAAGCTTTCTTT. The V call is TRBV7-3, the J call TRBJ1-1; 8 bases fit TRBD1. Germline V gene lookup returns CDR1 SGHTA and CDR2 FQGTGA. The V gene end was trimmed by 4 bases and the J gene end by 4 bases; junction bases not matched to a gene: 5. The CDR3 extends over 14 amino acids.

The CDR3 loop reads CASSQAPGNAYEQYF. The CDR3 region has the DNA TGCGCCAGCAGCCAAGCCCCGGGGAACGCCTACGAGCAGTACTTC. The chain uses TRBV4-3 and TRBJ2-7, with D perhaps TRBD2 (5 bases). Between the trimmed V and J ends, which lost 1 base and 2 bases, there was a span of 12 bases. There are 15 residues in the CDR3. From germline, CDR1 is LGHNA and CDR2 YSLEER.

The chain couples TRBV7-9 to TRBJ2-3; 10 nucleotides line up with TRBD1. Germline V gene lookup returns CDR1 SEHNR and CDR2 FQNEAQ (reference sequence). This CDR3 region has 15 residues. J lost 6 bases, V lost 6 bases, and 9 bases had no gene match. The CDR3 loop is CASSLDRGVSDTQYF. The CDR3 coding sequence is TGTGCCAGCAGTTTGGACAGGGGGGTGTCGGATACGCAGTATTTT.

The CDR3 here is CASSTTRGLNEQFF. The CDR3 DNA follows: TGTGCCAGCAGTACTACCCGGGGTCTCAATGAGCAGTTCTTC. The chain couples TRBV28 to TRBJ2-1, with TRBD2 as a possible D gene (5 bases). V shed 5 bases and J shed 6 bases, with 14 bases lying between them. Germline values: CDR1 MDHEN, CDR2 SYDVKM. This CDR3 is 14 amino acids long.

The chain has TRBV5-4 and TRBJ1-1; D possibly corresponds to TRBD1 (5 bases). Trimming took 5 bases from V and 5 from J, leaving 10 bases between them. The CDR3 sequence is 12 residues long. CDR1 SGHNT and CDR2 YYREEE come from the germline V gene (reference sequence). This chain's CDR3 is CASRGRGTEAFF. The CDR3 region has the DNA TGTGCCAGCAGGGGGCGCGGAACTGAAGCTTTCTTT.

The CDR3 coding sequence is TGTGCCAGCACCCTAGACGGTTTCTCCTACGAGCAGTACTTC. Translated: CASTLDGFSYEQYF. The genes are TRBV7-8 and TRBJ2-5; D unclear. The J call may be in error: the DNA end matches TRBJ2-7 better. Germline V gene data show CDR1 as SGHVS and CDR2 as FQNEAQ. There are 14 residues in the CDR3.

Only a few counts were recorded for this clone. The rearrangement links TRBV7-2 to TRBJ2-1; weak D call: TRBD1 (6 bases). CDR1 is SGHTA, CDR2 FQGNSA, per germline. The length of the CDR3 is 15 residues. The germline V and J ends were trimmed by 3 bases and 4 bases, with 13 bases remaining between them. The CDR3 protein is CASSLAGQTYNEQFF. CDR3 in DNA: TGTGCCAGCAGCTTGGCTGGACAGACATACAATGAGCAGTTCTTC.

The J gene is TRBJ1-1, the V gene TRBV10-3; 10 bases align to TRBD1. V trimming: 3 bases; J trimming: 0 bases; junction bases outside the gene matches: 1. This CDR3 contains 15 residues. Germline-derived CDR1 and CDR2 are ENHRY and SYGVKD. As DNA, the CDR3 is TGTGCCATCAGTGAAGGACAGGGGGTGAACACTGAAGCTTTCTTT. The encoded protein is CAISEGQGVNTEAFF.

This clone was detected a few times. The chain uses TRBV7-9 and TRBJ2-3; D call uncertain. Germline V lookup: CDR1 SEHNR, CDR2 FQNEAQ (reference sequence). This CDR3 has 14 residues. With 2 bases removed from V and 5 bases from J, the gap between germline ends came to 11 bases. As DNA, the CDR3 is TGTGCCAGCAGCTTATCCCTATCCGGAGATACGCAGTATTTT. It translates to CASSLSLSGDTQYF. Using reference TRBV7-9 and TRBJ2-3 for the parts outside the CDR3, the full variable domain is DTGVSQNPRHKITKRGQNVTFRCDPISEHNRLYWYRQTLGQGPEFLTYFQNEAQLEKSRLLSDRFSAERPKGSFSTLEIQRTEQGDSAMYLCASSLSLSGDTQYFGPGTRLTVL.

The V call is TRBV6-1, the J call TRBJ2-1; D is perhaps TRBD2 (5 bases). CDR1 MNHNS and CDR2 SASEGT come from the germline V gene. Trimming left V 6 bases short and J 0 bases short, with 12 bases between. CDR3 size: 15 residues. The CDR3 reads CASSGLLSSYNEQFF. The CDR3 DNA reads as TGTGCCAGCAGCGGACTCCTAAGCTCCTACAATGAGCAGTTCTTC.

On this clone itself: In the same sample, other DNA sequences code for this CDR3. The CDR3 protein is CASSRTSDYEQYF. CDR3 DNA sequence: TGTGCCAGCAGCCGAACTAGCGACTACGAGCAGTACTTC. J is TRBJ2-7 and V is TRBV7-3, with 7 bases matching TRBD2. This CDR3 region has 13 residues. Germline-derived CDR1 and CDR2 are SGHTA and FQGTGA. J gave up 3 bases and V 5 bases, and 4 bases lay outside the gene matches. Filled out from reference TRBV7-3 and TRBJ2-7, the complete variable domain reads GAGVSQTPSNKVTEKGKYVELRCDPISGHTALYWYRQSLGQGPEFLIYFQGTGAADDSGLPNDRFFAVRPEGSVSTLKIQRTERGDSAVYLCASSRTSDYEQYFGPGTRLTVT.

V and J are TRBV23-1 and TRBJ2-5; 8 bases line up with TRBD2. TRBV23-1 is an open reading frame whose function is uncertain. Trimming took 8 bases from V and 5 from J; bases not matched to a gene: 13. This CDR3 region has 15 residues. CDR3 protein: CASGELGRGGETQYF. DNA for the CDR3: TGCGCCAGCGGGGAATTAGGGCGCGGGGGGGAGACCCAGTACTTC.

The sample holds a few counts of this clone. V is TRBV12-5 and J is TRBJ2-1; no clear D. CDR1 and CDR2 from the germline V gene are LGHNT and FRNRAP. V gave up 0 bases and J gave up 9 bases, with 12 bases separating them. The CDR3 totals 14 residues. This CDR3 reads CASGLVDGTVEQFF. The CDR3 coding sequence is TGTGCTAGTGGTTTGGTAGATGGAACAGTTGAGCAGTTCTTC.

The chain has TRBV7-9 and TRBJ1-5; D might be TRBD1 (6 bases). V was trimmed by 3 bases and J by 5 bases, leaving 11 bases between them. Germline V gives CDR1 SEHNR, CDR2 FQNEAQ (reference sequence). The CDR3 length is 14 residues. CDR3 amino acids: CASSFRDKDQPQHF. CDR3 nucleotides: TGTGCCAGCAGCTTCCGGGACAAAGATCAGCCCCAGCATTTT.

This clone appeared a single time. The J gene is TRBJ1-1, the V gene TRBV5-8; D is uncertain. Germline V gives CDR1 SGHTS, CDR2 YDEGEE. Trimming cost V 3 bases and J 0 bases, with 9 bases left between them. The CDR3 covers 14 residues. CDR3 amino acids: CASSSVALNTEAFF. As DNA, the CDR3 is TGTGCCAGCAGCTCCGTCGCGTTGAACACTGAAGCTTTCTTT.

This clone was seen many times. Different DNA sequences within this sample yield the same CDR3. CDR3 in amino acids: CASSPTSGGYNEQFF. In nucleotides, the CDR3 is TGCGCCAGCAGCCCGACTAGCGGGGGGTACAATGAGCAGTTCTTC. The rearrangement uses TRBV4-3 and TRBJ2-1; 13 bases align to TRBD2. Per the germline V gene, CDR1 is LGHNA and CDR2 is YSLEER. V gave up 4 bases and J gave up 4 bases; unmatched junction bases: 1. The CDR3 consists of 15 residues.

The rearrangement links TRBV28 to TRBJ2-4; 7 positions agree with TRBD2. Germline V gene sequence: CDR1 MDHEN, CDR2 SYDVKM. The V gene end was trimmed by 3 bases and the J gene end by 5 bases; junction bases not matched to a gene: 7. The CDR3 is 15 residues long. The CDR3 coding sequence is TGTGCCAGCAGTTTTCTCGGGGGGAGACAAAACATTCAGTACTTC. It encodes CASSFLGGRQNIQYF.

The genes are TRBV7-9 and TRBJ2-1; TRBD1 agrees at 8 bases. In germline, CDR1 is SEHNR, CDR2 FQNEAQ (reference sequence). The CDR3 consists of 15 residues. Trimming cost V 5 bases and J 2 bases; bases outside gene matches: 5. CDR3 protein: CASSLDRVTYNEQFF. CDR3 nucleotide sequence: TGTGCCAGCAGCCTGGACAGGGTAACCTACAATGAGCAGTTCTTC.